The 8 T cell receptor beta chains listed next were all sequenced from one sample in a study of blood T cell repertoires in COVID-19. Profiled with immunoSEQ multiplex PCR; TCRdb holds only in-frame clones, not every one. Of about 130,000 clones detected, about 80% appear once; the ten largest clones hold around 3%. Sequencing was performed on peripheral blood. These receptors were taken from an elderly woman with acute or convalescent COVID-19.

The chain joins TRBV5-6 to TRBJ1-6; the D gene is possibly TRBD1 (6 bases). Germline CDR1 reads SGHDT; CDR2 reads YYEEEE. V lost 3 bases and J lost 6, with 7 bases in between. The CDR3 sequence is 13 residues long. CDR3: CASSWGPNSPLHF. In nucleotides, the CDR3 is TGTGCCAGCAGCTGGGGGCCTAATTCACCCCTCCACTTT. Using reference TRBV5-6 and TRBJ1-6 for the parts outside the CDR3, the full variable domain is DAGVTQSPTHLIKTRGQQVTLRCSPKSGHDTVSWYQQALGQGPQFIFQYYEEEERQRGNFPDRFSGHQFPNYSSELNVNALLLGDSALYLCASSWGPNSPLHFGNGTRLTVT.

The rearrangement joins TRBV7-9 to TRBJ2-2; unclear D gene. The CDR3 consists of 14 residues. Trimming removed 2 bases at V and 3 bases at J, with 7 bases between. Germline V gene data show CDR1 as SEHNR and CDR2 as FQNEAQ (reference sequence). This CDR3 reads CASSLRADTGELFF. The CDR3 nucleotides are TGTGCCAGCAGCTTACGCGCGGACACCGGGGAGCTGTTTTTT.

This clone was detected a few times. CDR3 in DNA: TGTGCCTTCCAAACAGGGGCCGAGGATGAAAAACTGTTTTTT. Translated, it gives CAFQTGAEDEKLFF. The V gene is TRBV30, the J gene TRBJ1-4, with 7 bases identical to TRBD1. Trimming took 7 bases from V and 6 from J; bases not matched to a gene: 11. Per germline, CDR1 GTSNPN and CDR2 SVGIG (reference sequence). The CDR3 is 14 residues long.

The chain employs TRBV9 and TRBJ2-3, with D unresolved. This CDR3 has 13 residues. The V and J ends lost 0 bases and 7 bases respectively, with 9 bases between them. Germline CDR1 and CDR2: SGDLS and YYNGEE. DNA of the CDR3: TGTGCCAGCAGCGTAGATAGTCCCAATACGCAGTATTTT. Encoded protein: CASSVDSPNTQYF.

The rearrangement joins TRBV12-5 to TRBJ2-7, with D perhaps matching TRBD2 (6 bases). The CDR3 runs 13 residues. Germline loops: CDR1 LGHNT, CDR2 FRNRAP. CDR3 sequence (DNA): TGTGCCACTAGAGGGCCGGGGGTACACGAGCAGTACTTC. Translated: CATRGPGVHEQYF.

The genes are TRBV13 and TRBJ2-5; 7 bases map to TRBD1. J was trimmed by 4 bases and V by 4 bases; bases with no gene match: 3. CDR3 length: 13 residues. Germline lookup yields CDR1 PRHDT and CDR2 FYEKMQ (reference sequence). CDR3 residues: CASSSRTGETQYF. The DNA of the CDR3 is TGTGCCAGCAGCTCAAGGACAGGAGAGACCCAGTACTTC. Based on the CDR3 plus reference TRBV13 and TRBJ2-5, the full variable domain is AAGVIQSPRHLIKEKRETATLKCYPIPRHDTVYWYQQGPGQDPQFLISFYEKMQSDKGSIPDRFSAQQFSDYHSELNMSSLELGDSALYFCASSSRTGETQYFGPGTRLLVL.

The chain carries TRBV29-1 and TRBJ1-2; 8 bases map to TRBD1. V lost 3 bases, J lost 4 bases, and 4 bases stayed unmatched. Per germline, CDR1 SQVTM and CDR2 ANQGSEA. The CDR3 covers 13 residues. The CDR3 region has the DNA TGCAGCGTTGATTATGGACAGGGCTATGGCTACACCTTC. Translated: CSVDYGQGYGYTF.

The chain employs TRBV6-2 or TRBV6-3 and TRBJ1-5; D ambiguous. V was trimmed by 4 bases and J by 2 bases, leaving 15 bases between them. The CDR3 consists of 16 residues. Germline V gene sequence: CDR1 MNHEY, CDR2 SVGEGT. CDR3 sequence: CASSFPGREGNQPQHF. The CDR3, as DNA: TGTGCCAGCAGTTTCCCCGGGAGGGAGGGCAATCAGCCCCAGCATTTT.